This TCR beta chain was captured in a study of T cells in localized non-small cell lung cancer. Notes on the study in general: Higher adjacent-lung clonality was associated with shorter survival. Because only a single region of the tumor was sequenced, heterogeneity remains possible. In uninvolved adjacent lung, T cell clonality reached its highest value, exceeding tumor. Appearing in adjacent lung were a median 57 of the top 100 tumor clones.

To note about this clone: Its antigen remains unidentified. The junction and the germline gene differ at one end; a read error may be behind it.

Assay: immunoSEQ multiplex PCR; the TCRdb copy retains only in-frame clones and omits some. In the table there are some 24,000 clones, approximately 90% of which are singletons. The CDR3 loop spans 17 amino acids. The germline V gene has CDR1 SGHTA and CDR2 FQGNSA. The TCR was taken from a woman between 40 and 69 years old with stage I lung adenocarcinoma. The gene calls are TRBV7-2 and TRBJ2-1; D might be TRBD2 (6 bases). The source was peripheral blood, collected before any cancer treatment. The CDR3, as DNA: TGTGCCAGCAGCATAGCGGCGCCTAACGCCGACTACAATGAGCAGTTCTTC. The encoded protein is CASSIAAPNADYNEQFF.